The 23 T cell receptor beta chains presented below share a single source sample, sequenced in a study of technical replicates of blood from four donors. Clones were sequenced by immunoSEQ multiplex PCR, and TCRdb holds only the in-frame ones, with some missing. The sample holds just over 80,000 clones; 90% to 98% are singletons and the top ten take 0.3% to 0.35%. The sample comprised T cells isolated from PBMCs. Source of these receptors: a human donor in good health.

V usage is TRBV19 and J usage is TRBJ1-2; D unclear. Between the trimmed V and J ends, which lost 3 bases and 6 bases, there was a span of 20 bases. Per germline, CDR1 LNHDA and CDR2 SQIVND (reference sequence). The CDR3 sequence is 16 residues long. CDR3 sequence reads: CASSIQPSGRIDGYTF. The CDR3 bases are TGTGCCAGTAGTATCCAGCCATCAGGAAGGATTGATGGCTACACCTTC.

The chain recombines TRBV7-3 with TRBJ2-1; 7 bases fit TRBD2. This CDR3 comprises 15 residues. In germline, CDR1 is SGHTA, CDR2 FQGTGA. The V gene end was trimmed by 3 bases and the J gene end by 5 bases; junction bases not matched to a gene: 7. CDR3 nucleotide sequence: TGTGCCAGCAGCTTTACAATAGCGGGCCACAATGAGCAGTTCTTC. Translation: CASSFTIAGHNEQFF.

This sequence joins TRBV5-1 and TRBJ2-3; a weak D match, TRBD2 (6 bases). CDR3 length equals 15 residues. Germline CDR1 reads SGHRS; CDR2 reads YFSETQ. V gave up 3 bases and J gave up 2 bases, with 13 bases separating them. CDR3 in amino acids: CASSSGLPITDTQYF. CDR3 bases: TGCGCCAGCAGCTCGGGACTCCCAATCACAGATACGCAGTATTTT.

The chain recombines TRBV2 with TRBJ1-3; a weak D match, TRBD1 (6 bases). With 7 bases removed from V and 4 bases from J, the gap between germline ends came to 8 bases. This CDR3 comprises 12 residues. Germline CDR1 and CDR2: SNHLY and FYNNEI. CDR3 residues: CASKDSGNTIYF. In nucleotides, the CDR3 is TGTGCCAGCAAGGACAGCGGAAACACCATATATTTT.

The chain is built from TRBV11-2 and TRBJ2-5; D gene unclear. Per the germline V gene, CDR1 is SGHAT and CDR2 is FQNNGV. V lost 3 bases and J 5 bases, leaving 13 bases between the germline ends. The CDR3 spans 14 residues. The CDR3 reads CASSFQESSETQYF. The CDR3 coding sequence is TGTGCCAGCAGCTTTCAGGAAAGCTCCGAGACCCAGTACTTC.

The rearrangement links TRBV30 to TRBJ2-1; D is uncertain. Germline CDR1 is GTSNPN and CDR2 is SVGIG (reference sequence). The CDR3 has 13 amino acids. Deletions cut 1 base from V and 0 bases from J, with 4 bases between. CDR3 in amino acids: CAWSGGSYNEQFF. Written as DNA, the CDR3 is TGTGCCTGGAGTGGCGGCTCCTACAATGAGCAGTTCTTC.

The V gene is TRBV6-5, the J gene TRBJ1-2, with D possibly TRBD1 on 5 matching bases. Trimming shortened V by 2 bases and J by 4 bases, and 11 bases separated the two germline ends. There are 14 residues in the CDR3. CDR1 and CDR2 from the germline V gene are MNHEY and SVGAGI. DNA for the CDR3: TGTGCCAGCAGTTACCTAGGACATGTCTATGGCTACACCTTC. Translated, it gives CASSYLGHVYGYTF.

The chain combines TRBV6-5 with TRBJ2-1, with D tentatively TRBD2 (7 bases). This CDR3 has 14 residues. CDR1 is MNHEY and CDR2 is SVGAGI in the germline V gene. The ends were cut back, 2 bases at V and 5 bases at J, with 10 bases in the middle. The CDR3 DNA reads as TGTGCCAGCAGTTACGGGGGGGCTCACAATGAGCAGTTCTTC. Protein: CASSYGGAHNEQFF.

The J gene is TRBJ2-1, the V gene TRBV18, with TRBD2 matching 8 bases. CDR1 is KGHSH and CDR2 is LQKENI in the germline V gene. This CDR3 spans 16 amino acids. With V trimmed by 1 base and J by 9 bases, 11 bases remained unmatched. CDR3 DNA sequence: TGTGCCAGCTCACCACTATATTCGGGAGGGCCCGGTGAGCAGTTCTTC. Residues: CASSPLYSGGPGEQFF.

V gene TRBV2 combines with J gene TRBJ1-2; 8 bases are a match to TRBD1. V gave up 4 bases and J gave up 5 bases; unmatched junction bases: 12. The CDR3 contains 16 residues. Germline assignment: CDR1 SNHLY and CDR2 FYNNEI. The CDR3 is CASSGSGGRLKYGYTF. CDR3 DNA sequence: TGTGCCAGCAGTGGGTCAGGGGGCCGGTTAAAGTATGGCTACACCTTC. The full variable domain, its missing parts supplied by reference TRBV2 and TRBJ1-2, is EPEVTQTPSHQVTQMGQEVILRCVPISNHLYFYWYRQILGQKVEFLVSFYNNEISEKSEIFDDQFSVERPDGSNFTLKIRSTKLEDSAMYFCASSGSGGRLKYGYTFGSGTRLTVV.

The genes are TRBV19 and TRBJ2-6; no reliable D call. CDR1 and CDR2 from the germline V gene are LNHDA and SQIVND (reference sequence). The CDR3 sequence is 14 residues long. Trimming stripped 5 bases from V and 4 bases from J, with 9 bases between. CDR3: CASSATRGANVLTF. The CDR3 DNA is TGTGCCAGTAGTGCAACTCGGGGGGCCAACGTCCTGACTTTC.

CDR3 sequence: CAWGAYGNTEAFF. The CDR3 DNA reads TGTGCCTGGGGGGCCTACGGGAACACTGAAGCTTTCTTT. The J gene is TRBJ1-1, the V gene TRBV30, with a tentative D call TRBD1 (5 bases). The V and J ends lost 5 bases and 1 base respectively, with 11 bases between them. Germline values: CDR1 GTSNPN, CDR2 SVGIG (reference sequence). The CDR3 length is 13 residues.

The chain combines TRBV5-6 with TRBJ1-2; 12 positions match TRBD1. The CDR3 covers 15 residues. Losses at the gene ends were 4 bases for V and 7 bases for J; bases not matched to a gene: 8. Germline values: CDR1 SGHDT, CDR2 YYEEEE. Here the CDR3 reads CASSLTGTGGSGYTF. The CDR3 DNA reads TGTGCCAGCAGCCTAACCGGGACAGGGGGCAGTGGCTACACCTTC.

This chain joins TRBV27 and TRBJ1-5; 7 nucleotides align to TRBD1. Germline lookup yields CDR1 MNHEY and CDR2 SMNVEV (reference sequence). The CDR3 totals 14 residues. V lost 7 bases and J lost 2; bases outside the gene matches: 5. CDR3 loop: CASTTTGGNQPQHF. The CDR3 DNA follows: TGTGCCAGCACTACAACAGGGGGCAATCAGCCCCAGCATTTT.

The chain has TRBV7-9 and TRBJ2-1, with 12 bases aligning to TRBD2. The germline CDR1 and CDR2 sequences are SEHNR and FQNEAQ (reference sequence). With V trimmed by 6 bases and J by 3 bases, 3 bases remained unmatched. This CDR3 is built from 15 residues. This CDR3 is CASSQTSGSYNEQFF. CDR3 coding DNA: TGTGCCAGCAGTCAGACTAGCGGGAGCTACAATGAGCAGTTCTTC.

CDR3 coding DNA: TGCGCCAGCAGCTCGGACAGGGTCACAGATACGCAGTATTTT. Protein product: CASSSDRVTDTQYF. This chain connects TRBV5-1 to TRBJ2-3; 8 bases are a match to TRBD1. The length of the CDR3 is 14 residues. CDR1 and CDR2 from the germline V gene are SGHRS and YFSETQ. The ends lost 3 bases at V and 2 bases at J; junction bases unmatched: 2.

The chain links TRBV19 to TRBJ1-5; TRBD1 matches 7 bases. V lost 9 bases, J lost 5 bases, and 10 bases stayed unmatched. Germline lookup yields CDR1 LNHDA and CDR2 SQIVND (reference sequence). The CDR3 covers 14 residues. CDR3 DNA: TGTGCCAGCAACAAAGACAGGGACGATCAGCCCCAGCATTTT. As protein: CASNKDRDDQPQHF.

This chain uses TRBV5-1 with TRBJ2-7; D perhaps matches TRBD1 (5 bases). Trimming cost V 4 bases and J 9 bases, with 17 bases left between them. The CDR3 spans 13 residues. The germline CDR1 and CDR2 sequences are SGHRS and YFSETQ. In nucleotides, the CDR3 is TGCGCCAGCAGCCCCACAGGCATTATTCGGCAGTACTTC. Protein sequence: CASSPTGIIRQYF.

The chain combines TRBV7-9 with TRBJ2-5; 9 bases are a match to TRBD2. CDR1 SEHNR and CDR2 FQNEAQ come from the germline V gene (reference sequence). J was trimmed by 0 bases and V by 5 bases; bases with no gene match: 4. The CDR3 covers 15 residues. CDR3 sequence (DNA): TGTGCCAGCAGCCGGACTAGCGTATACCAAGAGACCCAGTACTTC. This sequence encodes CASSRTSVYQETQYF.

The chain joins TRBV13 to TRBJ2-7, with D perhaps TRBD2 (6 bases). Germline V gives CDR1 PRHDT, CDR2 FYEKMQ (reference sequence). The CDR3 covers 15 residues. Trimming took 2 bases from V and 6 from J, leaving 17 bases between them. CDR3 in amino acids: CASSLWSSAPLEQYF. CDR3 coding DNA: TGTGCCAGCAGCTTATGGTCTAGCGCTCCTCTCGAGCAGTACTTC.

The V gene is TRBV7-3, the J gene TRBJ1-2, with TRBD1 matching 8 bases. Germline trimming cut 4 bases from V and 11 bases from J; bases unmatched to any gene: 6. The CDR3 consists of 12 residues. Germline V gene sequence: CDR1 SGHTA, CDR2 FQGTGA. The CDR3 DNA reads as TGTGCCAGCAGCTCAGGACAGGGAGGGTACACCTTC. It encodes CASSSGQGGYTF.

The chain combines TRBV2 with TRBJ1-3, with D hard to call. Germline V gives CDR1 SNHLY, CDR2 FYNNEI. The CDR3 extends over 12 amino acids. Trimming cost V 4 bases and J 6 bases, with 7 bases left between them. This CDR3 is CASSVQENTIYF. The CDR3 nucleotides are TGTGCCAGCAGTGTTCAGGAAAACACCATATATTTT.

The gene calls are TRBV27 and TRBJ1-5; no firm D call. This CDR3 contains 14 residues. V lost 3 bases and J lost 3, with 9 bases in between. CDR1 MNHEY and CDR2 SMNVEV come from the germline V gene (reference sequence). The CDR3 loop reads CASSLPGYNQPQHF. The CDR3 nucleotides read TGTGCCAGCAGTTTGCCGGGATACAATCAGCCCCAGCATTTT.